This T cell receptor beta chain is drawn from a study of T cell responses to AZD1222 COVID-19 vaccine. Study outcomes and limitations: Donors, mostly white British, included more females; clonal diversity was possibly underestimated. Only 5 to 7 AZD1222 recipients were seropositive at baseline. Sampled repertoires all dated from after the peak T cell response.

TCRdb's table, derived via immunoSEQ multiplex PCR, lists solely in-frame clones and lacks some. The table records over 150,000 clones, about nine tenths of them present only once. CDR1 is SQVTM and CDR2 is ANQGSEA in the germline V gene. This CDR3 contains 16 residues. V trimming: 3 bases; J trimming: 5 bases; junction bases outside the gene matches: 10. This clone was seen once. Its antigen is still unknown. This clonotype originated in an adult in good health. The chain uses TRBV29-1 and TRBJ2-2, with 9 bases aligning to TRBD2. The sample was peripheral blood, taken on day 0 of AZD1222 vaccination. The CDR3 DNA sequence: TGCAGCGTTGAGGTTGCGGGGGGGCCTGCAACCGGGGAGCTGTTTTTT. Protein: CSVEVAGGPATGELFF.